A single sample is the source of the 6 T cell receptor beta chains below, sequenced in a study of cytomegalovirus exposure and HLA in healthy donors. PCR employed 60 Vbeta and 13 Jbeta primers. Sequencing was performed with immunoSEQ multiplex PCR; in TCRdb, only in-frame clones are kept and a portion is missing. The profile covers around 130,000 clones, with over 70% appearing a single time and around 3.2% taken by the ten largest. Sequencing was done on a sample of PBMCs. The receptors derive from a man younger than 40 in good health and CMV-seronegative.

The chain combines TRBV7-2 with TRBJ2-2, with D uncertain. This CDR3 is 18 amino acids long. V was shortened by 0 bases and J by 3 bases, with 17 bases between the two germline ends. Germline loops: CDR1 SGHTA, CDR2 FQGNSA. The CDR3 spells CASSLAQYVSPYTGELFF. In nucleotides, the CDR3 is TGTGCCAGCAGCTTAGCGCAGTACGTTTCCCCATACACCGGGGAGCTGTTTTTT.

The gene calls are TRBV7-9 and TRBJ1-1, with TRBD1 as a possible D gene (6 bases). Deletions cut 5 bases from V and 4 bases from J, with 17 bases between. Germline CDR1 reads SEHNR; CDR2 reads FQNEAQ (reference sequence). CDR3 length: 15 amino acids. The CDR3 region has the DNA TGTGCCAGCAGCCCCTGGCGGGGGGCGTCCACTGAAGCTTTCTTT. Residues: CASSPWRGASTEAFF.

J is TRBJ2-7 and V is TRBV5-8; a weak D match, TRBD1 (7 bases). The V and J ends lost 0 bases and 2 bases respectively, with 18 bases between them. The CDR3 extends over 17 amino acids. Germline V CDR1 and CDR2: SGHTS, YDEGEE. In nucleotides, the CDR3 is TGTGCCAGCAGCTTGGCCCCCCGCAGGGGGGACACCTACGAGCAGTACTTC. It codes for CASSLAPRRGDTYEQYF.

In its sample, this clone was seen once. The J gene is TRBJ2-3, the V gene TRBV18; 7 nucleotides match TRBD2. This CDR3 contains 15 residues. V lost 3 bases to trimming and J lost 1 base; unmatched junction nucleotides: 4. The germline CDR1 and CDR2 sequences are KGHSH and LQKENI. The CDR3 DNA is TGTGCCAGCTCACCGACTAGCCGCCGCACAGATACGCAGTATTTT. Its protein is CASSPTSRRTDTQYF.

The chain joins TRBV9 to TRBJ2-3; D possibly corresponds to TRBD2 (5 bases). The CDR3 runs 15 residues. The germline CDR1 and CDR2 sequences are SGDLS and YYNGEE. V was clipped by 3 bases and J by 2 bases, with 13 bases between them. Written as DNA, the CDR3 is TGTGCCAGCAGCGGGAGATCGGGAAACACAGATACGCAGTATTTT. Amino acid sequence: CASSGRSGNTDTQYF.

The chain has TRBV4-3 and TRBJ1-2; possible D gene TRBD1, 5 bases. The CDR3 contains 17 residues. CDR1 is LGHNA and CDR2 is YSLEER in the germline V gene. Trimming took off 0 bases at V and 3 bases at J, with 17 bases between the two ends. CDR3 amino acids: CASSQEVLSRVDYGYTF. The CDR3 DNA follows: TGCGCCAGCAGCCAAGAAGTGTTAAGCAGGGTGGACTATGGCTACACCTTC.